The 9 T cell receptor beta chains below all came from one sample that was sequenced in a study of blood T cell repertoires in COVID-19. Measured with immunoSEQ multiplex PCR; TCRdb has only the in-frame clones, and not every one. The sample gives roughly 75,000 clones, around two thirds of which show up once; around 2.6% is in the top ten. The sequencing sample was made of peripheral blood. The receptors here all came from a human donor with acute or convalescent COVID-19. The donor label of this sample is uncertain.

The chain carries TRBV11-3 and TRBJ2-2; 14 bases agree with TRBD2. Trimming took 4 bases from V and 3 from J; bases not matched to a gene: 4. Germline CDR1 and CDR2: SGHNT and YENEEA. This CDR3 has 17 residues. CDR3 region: CASSWGGLAGDTGELFF. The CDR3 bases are TGTGCCAGCAGCTGGGGGGGACTAGCGGGAGACACCGGGGAGCTGTTTTTT.

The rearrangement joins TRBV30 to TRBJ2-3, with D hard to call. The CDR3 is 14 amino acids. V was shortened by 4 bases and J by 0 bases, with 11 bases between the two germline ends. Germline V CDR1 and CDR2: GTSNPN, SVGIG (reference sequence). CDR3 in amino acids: CAWNFQRSTDTQYF. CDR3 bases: TGTGCCTGGAACTTCCAAAGAAGCACAGATACGCAGTATTTT. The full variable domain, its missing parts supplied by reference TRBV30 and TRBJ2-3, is SQTIHQWPATLVQPVGSPLSLECTVEGTSNPNLYWYRQAAGRGLQLLFYSVGIGQISSEVPQNLSASRPQDRQFILSSKKLLLSDSGFYLCAWNFQRSTDTQYFGPGTRLTVL.

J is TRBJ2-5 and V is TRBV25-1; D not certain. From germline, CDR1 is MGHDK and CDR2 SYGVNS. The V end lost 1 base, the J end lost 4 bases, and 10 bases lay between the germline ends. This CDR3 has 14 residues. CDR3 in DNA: TGTGCCAGCAGTGAATCCCCTATTCGAGAGACCCAGTACTTC. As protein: CASSESPIRETQYF.

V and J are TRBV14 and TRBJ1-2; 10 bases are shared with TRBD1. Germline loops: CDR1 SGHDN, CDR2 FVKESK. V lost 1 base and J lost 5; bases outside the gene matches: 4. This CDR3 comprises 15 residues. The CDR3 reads CASSQAGQGGYGYTF. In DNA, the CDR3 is TGTGCCAGCAGCCAAGCCGGACAGGGGGGGTATGGCTACACCTTC.

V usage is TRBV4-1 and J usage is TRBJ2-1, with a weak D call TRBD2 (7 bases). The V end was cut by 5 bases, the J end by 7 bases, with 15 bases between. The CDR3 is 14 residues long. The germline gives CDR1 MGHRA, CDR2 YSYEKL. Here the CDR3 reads CASSYRGARNEQFF. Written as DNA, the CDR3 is TGCGCCAGCAGCTACCGGGGGGCGAGGAATGAGCAGTTCTTC.

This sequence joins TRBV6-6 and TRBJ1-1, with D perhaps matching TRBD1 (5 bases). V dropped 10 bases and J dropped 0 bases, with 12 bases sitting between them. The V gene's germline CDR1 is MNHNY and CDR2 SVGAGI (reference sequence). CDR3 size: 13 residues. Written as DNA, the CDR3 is TGTGCCATCCAGGGCAACGTGAACACTGAAGCTTTCTTT. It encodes CAIQGNVNTEAFF.

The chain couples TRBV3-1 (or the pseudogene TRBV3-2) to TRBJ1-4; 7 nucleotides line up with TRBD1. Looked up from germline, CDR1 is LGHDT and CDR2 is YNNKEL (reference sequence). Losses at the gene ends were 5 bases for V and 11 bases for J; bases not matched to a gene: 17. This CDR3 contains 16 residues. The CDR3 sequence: CASSTYRQGLGEKLFF. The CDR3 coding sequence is TGTGCCAGCAGCACGTATAGACAGGGTTTAGGTGAGAAACTGTTTTTT.

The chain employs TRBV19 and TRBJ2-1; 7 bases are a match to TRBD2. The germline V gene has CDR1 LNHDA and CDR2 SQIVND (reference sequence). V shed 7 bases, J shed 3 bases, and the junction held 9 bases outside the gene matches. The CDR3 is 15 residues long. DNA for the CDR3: TGTGCCAGTACCCAACCTAGCGGATACTACAATGAGCAGTTCTTC. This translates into CASTQPSGYYNEQFF.

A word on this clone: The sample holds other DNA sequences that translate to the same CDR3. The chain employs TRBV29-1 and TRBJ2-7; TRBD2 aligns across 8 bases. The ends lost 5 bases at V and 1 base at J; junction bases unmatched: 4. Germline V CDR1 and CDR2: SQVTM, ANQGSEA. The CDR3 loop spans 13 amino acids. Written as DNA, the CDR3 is TGCAGCGTTCAGGGCGGGAGGTCCTACGAGCAGTACTTC. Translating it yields CSVQGGRSYEQYF.